This T cell receptor beta chain derives from a study of blood T cell repertoires in COVID-19. Only in-frame clones appear in the TCRdb table, and some are missing; sequencing was by immunoSEQ multiplex PCR. Among about 66,000 clones listed, just under 90% were seen once. The V and J ends lost 5 bases and 0 bases respectively, with 10 bases between them. This CDR3 has 14 amino acids. Germline assignment: CDR1 MNHEY and CDR2 SMNVEV (reference sequence). This sequence joins TRBV27 and TRBJ1-2, with D uncertain. The sequence was collected from a man aged 55-75 years with acute or convalescent COVID-19. The sample consisted of peripheral blood. Here the CDR3 DNA reads TGTGCCAGCAGTCCCGGGAGGACTAACTATGGCTACACCTTC. Protein: CASSPGRTNYGYTF.